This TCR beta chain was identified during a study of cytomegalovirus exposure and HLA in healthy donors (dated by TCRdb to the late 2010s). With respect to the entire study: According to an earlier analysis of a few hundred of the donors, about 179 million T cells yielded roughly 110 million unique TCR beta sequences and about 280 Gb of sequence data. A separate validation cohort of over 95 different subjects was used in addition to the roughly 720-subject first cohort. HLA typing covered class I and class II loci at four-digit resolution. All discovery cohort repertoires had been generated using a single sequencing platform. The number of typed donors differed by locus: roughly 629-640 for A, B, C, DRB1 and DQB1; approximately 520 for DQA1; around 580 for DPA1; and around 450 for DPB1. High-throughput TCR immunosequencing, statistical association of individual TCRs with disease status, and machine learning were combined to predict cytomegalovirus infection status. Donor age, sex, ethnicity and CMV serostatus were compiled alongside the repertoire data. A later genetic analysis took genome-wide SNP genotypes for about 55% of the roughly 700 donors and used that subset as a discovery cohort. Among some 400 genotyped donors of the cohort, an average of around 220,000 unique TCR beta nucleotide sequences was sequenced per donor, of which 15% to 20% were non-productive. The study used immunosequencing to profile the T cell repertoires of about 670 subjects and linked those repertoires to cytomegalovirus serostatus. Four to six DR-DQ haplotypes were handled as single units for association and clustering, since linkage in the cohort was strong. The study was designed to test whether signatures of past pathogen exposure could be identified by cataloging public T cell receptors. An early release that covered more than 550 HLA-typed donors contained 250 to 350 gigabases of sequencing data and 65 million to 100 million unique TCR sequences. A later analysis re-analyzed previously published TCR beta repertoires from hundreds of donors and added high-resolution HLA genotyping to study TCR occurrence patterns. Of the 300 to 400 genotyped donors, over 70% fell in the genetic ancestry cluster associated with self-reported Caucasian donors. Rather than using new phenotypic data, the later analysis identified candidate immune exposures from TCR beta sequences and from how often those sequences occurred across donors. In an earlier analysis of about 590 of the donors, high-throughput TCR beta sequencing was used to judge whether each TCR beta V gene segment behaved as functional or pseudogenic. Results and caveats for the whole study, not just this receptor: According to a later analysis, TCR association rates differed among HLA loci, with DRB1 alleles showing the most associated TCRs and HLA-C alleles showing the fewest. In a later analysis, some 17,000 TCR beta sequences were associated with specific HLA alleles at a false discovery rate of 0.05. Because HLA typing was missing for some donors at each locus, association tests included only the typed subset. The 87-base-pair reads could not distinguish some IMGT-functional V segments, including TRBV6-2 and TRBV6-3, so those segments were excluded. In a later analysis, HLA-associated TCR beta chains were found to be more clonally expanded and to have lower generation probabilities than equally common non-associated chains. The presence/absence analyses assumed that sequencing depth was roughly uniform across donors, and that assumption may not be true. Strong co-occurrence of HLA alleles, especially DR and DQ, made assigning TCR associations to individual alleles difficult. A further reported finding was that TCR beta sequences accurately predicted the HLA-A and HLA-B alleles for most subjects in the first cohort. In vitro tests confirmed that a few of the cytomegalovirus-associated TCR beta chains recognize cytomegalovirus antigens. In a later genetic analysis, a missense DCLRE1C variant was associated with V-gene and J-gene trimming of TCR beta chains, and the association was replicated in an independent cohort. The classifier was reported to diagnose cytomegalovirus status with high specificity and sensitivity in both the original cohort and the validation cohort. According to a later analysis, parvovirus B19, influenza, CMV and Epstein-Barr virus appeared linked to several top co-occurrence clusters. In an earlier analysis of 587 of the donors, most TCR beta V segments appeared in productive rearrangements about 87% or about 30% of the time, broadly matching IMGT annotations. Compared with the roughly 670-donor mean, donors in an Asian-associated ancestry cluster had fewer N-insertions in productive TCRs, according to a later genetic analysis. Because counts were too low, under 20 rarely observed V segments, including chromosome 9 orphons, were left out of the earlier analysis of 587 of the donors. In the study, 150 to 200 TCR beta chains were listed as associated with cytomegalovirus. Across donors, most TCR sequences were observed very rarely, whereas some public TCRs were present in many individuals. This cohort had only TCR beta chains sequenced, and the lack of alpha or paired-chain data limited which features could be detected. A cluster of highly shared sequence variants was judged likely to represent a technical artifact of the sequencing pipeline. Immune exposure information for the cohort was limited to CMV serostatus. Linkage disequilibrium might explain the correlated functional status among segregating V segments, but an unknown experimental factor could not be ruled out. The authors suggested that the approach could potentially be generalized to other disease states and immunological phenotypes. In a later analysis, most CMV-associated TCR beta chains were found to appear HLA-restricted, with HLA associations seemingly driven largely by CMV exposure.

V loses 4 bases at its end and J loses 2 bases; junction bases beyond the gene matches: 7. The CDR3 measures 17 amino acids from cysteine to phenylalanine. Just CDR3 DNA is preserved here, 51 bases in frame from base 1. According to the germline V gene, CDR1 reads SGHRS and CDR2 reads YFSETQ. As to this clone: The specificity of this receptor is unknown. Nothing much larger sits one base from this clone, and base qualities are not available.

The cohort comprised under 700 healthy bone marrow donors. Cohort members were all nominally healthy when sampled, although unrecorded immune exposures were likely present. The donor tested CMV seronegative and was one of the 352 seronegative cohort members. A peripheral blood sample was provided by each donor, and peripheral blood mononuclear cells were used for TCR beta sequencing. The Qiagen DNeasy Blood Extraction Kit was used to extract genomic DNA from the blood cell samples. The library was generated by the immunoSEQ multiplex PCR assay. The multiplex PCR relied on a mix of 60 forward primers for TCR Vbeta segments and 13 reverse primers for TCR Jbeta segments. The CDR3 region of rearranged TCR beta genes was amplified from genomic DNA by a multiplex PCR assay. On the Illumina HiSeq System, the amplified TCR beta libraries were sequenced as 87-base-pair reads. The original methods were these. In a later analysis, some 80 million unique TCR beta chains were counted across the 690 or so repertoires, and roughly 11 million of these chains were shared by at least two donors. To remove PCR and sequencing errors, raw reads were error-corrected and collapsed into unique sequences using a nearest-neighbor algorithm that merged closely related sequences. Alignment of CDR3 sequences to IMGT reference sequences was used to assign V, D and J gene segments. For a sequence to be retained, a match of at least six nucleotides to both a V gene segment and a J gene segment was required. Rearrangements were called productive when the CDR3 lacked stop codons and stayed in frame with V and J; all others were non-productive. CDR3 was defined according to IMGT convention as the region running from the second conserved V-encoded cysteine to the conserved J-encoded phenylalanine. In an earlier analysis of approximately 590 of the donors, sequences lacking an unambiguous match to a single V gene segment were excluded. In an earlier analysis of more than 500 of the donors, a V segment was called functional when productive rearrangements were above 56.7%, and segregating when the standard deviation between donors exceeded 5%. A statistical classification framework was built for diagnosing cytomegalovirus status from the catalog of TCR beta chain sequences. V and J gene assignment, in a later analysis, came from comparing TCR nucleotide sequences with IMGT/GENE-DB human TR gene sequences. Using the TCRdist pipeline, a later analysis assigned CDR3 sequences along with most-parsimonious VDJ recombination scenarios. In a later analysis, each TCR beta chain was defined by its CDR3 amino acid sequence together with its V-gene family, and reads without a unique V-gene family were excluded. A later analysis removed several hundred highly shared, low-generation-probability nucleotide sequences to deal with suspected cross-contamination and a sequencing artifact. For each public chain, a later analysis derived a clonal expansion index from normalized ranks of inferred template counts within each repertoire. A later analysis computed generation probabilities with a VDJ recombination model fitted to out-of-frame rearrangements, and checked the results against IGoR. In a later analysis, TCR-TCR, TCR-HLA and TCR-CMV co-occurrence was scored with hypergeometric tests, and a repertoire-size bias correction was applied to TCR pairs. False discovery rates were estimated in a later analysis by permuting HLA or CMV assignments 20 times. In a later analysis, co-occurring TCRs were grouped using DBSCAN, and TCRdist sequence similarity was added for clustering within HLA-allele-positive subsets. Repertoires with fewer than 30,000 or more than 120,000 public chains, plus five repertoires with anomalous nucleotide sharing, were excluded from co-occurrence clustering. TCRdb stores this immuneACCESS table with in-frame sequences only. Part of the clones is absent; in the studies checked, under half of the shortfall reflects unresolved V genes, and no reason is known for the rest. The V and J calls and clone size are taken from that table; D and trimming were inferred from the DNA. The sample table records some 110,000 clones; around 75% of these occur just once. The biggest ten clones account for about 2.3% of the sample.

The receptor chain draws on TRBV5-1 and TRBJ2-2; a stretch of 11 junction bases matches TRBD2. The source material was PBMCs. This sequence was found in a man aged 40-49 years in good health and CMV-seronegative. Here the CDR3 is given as CASSQGGTSGNTGELFF. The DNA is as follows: TGCGCCAGCAGCCAAGGAGGGACTAGCGGAAACACCGGGGAGCTGTTTTTT.